This TCR beta chain was sequenced in a study of Graves' ophthalmopathy and Graves' hyperthyroidism. CDR3 regions of TCR beta were amplified from RNA transcripts. HTBI primers were employed in first-round RT-PCR, then a second-round multiplex PCR followed. Via MiXCR, TCRdb re-called the multiplex PCR reads, giving one row per CDR3 protein. The table includes some 1.1 million distinct CDR3 sequences, approximately 35% detected once. Germline V CDR1 and CDR2: SGHDN, FVKESK. The CDR3 sequence is 17 residues long. V shed 7 bases and J 1 base; nucleotides not matched to a gene: 15. Diagnosis used clinical symptoms, serum thyroxine, TRAb, thyroid ultrasound and orbital computed tomography. This clonotype appeared a few times. This could be a read error, since a much larger clone is one nucleotide away.

The rearrangement links TRBV14 to TRBJ2-5, with 7 positions matching TRBD2. The clonotype comes from an adult man with Graves' hyperthyroidism. The sample taken for sequencing was peripheral blood or thyroid tissue (not recorded which). The chain's CDR3 is CASIHRDRGLGQETQYF. CDR3 DNA sequence: TGTGCCAGCATCCACCGCGATCGAGGACTAGGCCAAGAGACCCAGTACTTC. Looking up the rest from reference TRBV14 and TRBJ2-5 gives the full variable domain: EAGVTQFPSHSVIEKGQTVTLRCDPISGHDNLYWYRRVMGKEIKFLLHFVKESKQDESGMPNNRFLAERTGGTYSTLKVQPAELEDSGVYFCASIHRDRGLGQETQYFGPGTRLLVL.